This TCR beta chain emerged from a study of control samples from healthy donors and cancer patients (dated by TCRdb to between 2020 and 2021). Library preparation used the immunoSEQ multiplex PCR assay. Sourced from immuneACCESS, this table was stored by TCRdb with only in-frame sequences that have V and J called. A share of the clones is absent; for the studies checked, an unresolved V gene accounts for under half, and the remainder has no known explanation. For this sample the table gives tens of thousands of clones, of which 75% to 85% were detected only once. The ten largest clones capture 4.5% to 7% of the sample. Details on this clone: Its antigen specificity is not known. One base away there is no much larger clone; base qualities are not given.

Taken from the germline V gene, the CDR1 and CDR2 loops are SQVTM and ANQGSEA. The V end loses 5 bases and the J end loses 0 bases, and a stretch of 19 bases separates them. CDR3 length: 16 amino acids, cysteine to phenylalanine. The only DNA kept is the CDR3, 48 bases in frame from the first base. The chain couples TRBV29-1 to TRBJ1-1, and the D gene may be TRBD1, 5 bases matching. The source of this sequence is a man in his forties in good health. The sample taken for sequencing was blood. The sequence in DNA is TGCAGCGTTACAAGGGGAGGAATAAACATGAACACTGAAGCTTTCTTT. This gives the protein CSVTRGGINMNTEAFF.